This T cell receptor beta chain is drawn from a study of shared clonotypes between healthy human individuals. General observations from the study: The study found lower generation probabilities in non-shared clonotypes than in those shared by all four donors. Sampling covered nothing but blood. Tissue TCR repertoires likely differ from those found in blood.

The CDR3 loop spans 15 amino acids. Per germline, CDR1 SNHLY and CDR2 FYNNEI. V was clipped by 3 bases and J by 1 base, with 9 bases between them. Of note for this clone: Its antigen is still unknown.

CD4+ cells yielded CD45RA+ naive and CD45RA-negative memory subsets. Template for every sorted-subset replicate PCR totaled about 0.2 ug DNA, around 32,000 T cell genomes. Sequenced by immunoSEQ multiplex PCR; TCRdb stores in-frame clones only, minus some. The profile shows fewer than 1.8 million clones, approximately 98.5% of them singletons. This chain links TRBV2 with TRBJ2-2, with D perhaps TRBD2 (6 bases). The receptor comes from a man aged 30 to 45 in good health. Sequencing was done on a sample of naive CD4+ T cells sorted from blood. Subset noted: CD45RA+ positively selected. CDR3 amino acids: CASSDYGRNTGELFF. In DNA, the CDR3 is TGTGCCAGCAGTGACTACGGGAGGAACACCGGGGAGCTGTTTTTT.